A single sample is the source of the 21 T cell receptor beta chains below, sequenced in a study of cytomegalovirus exposure and HLA in healthy donors. PCR was performed using 60 Vbeta and 13 Jbeta primers. Sequencing was performed with immunoSEQ multiplex PCR; in TCRdb, only in-frame clones are kept and a portion is missing. Of around 150,000 clones in the sample, roughly 90% were seen once. Sequenced input: PBMCs. All receptors derive from a woman aged 18-29 years in good health and CMV-seronegative.

CDR3 in amino acids: CASNKLVGDADTQYF. For the CDR3, the DNA is TGTGCCAGCAATAAACTCGTGGGAGATGCAGATACGCAGTATTTT. The chain recombines TRBV11-2 with TRBJ2-3; perhaps TRBD2 as D (5 bases). Trimming pared 7 bases from V and 4 bases from J, leaving 18 bases between. CDR1 and CDR2 (germline): SGHAT, FQNNGV. This CDR3 has 15 amino acids.

The rearrangement links TRBV5-1 to TRBJ2-3; possible D gene TRBD2, 6 bases. Germline V lookup: CDR1 SGHRS, CDR2 YFSETQ. The V end lost 1 base, the J end lost 3 bases, and 12 bases lay between the germline ends. The CDR3 spans 15 residues. CDR3 sequence (DNA): TGCGCCAGCAGCTTGAGGGGACTCATTACAGATACGCAGTATTTT. Its protein is CASSLRGLITDTQYF.

This clone was detected only once. The chain recombines TRBV4-1 with TRBJ2-7; 9 bases fit TRBD1. Germline V gene data show CDR1 as MGHRA and CDR2 as YSYEKL. The CDR3 has 16 residues. V dropped 4 bases and J dropped 6; count of bases not matched to a gene: 13. CDR3: CASSPGFGTGLFEQYF. The CDR3 DNA reads TGCGCCAGCAGCCCTGGATTTGGGACAGGGTTGTTCGAGCAGTACTTC.

This sequence joins TRBV15 and TRBJ1-2, with 9 bases identical to TRBD1. Unmatched junction bases numbered 7, after V lost 0 bases and J lost 8 bases. CDR1 and CDR2 (germline): LNHNV, YYDKDF (reference sequence). The length of the CDR3 is 15 residues. The CDR3 DNA is TGTGCCACCAGCAGAGATCGGGACAGGGCGGGCGGCTACACCTTC. It specifies CATSRDRDRAGGYTF.

The chain has TRBV4-1 and TRBJ2-1, with 10 bases matching TRBD2. Germline CDR1 MGHRA, CDR2 YSYEKL. There are 16 residues in the CDR3. V was clipped by 0 bases and J by 4 bases; unmatched bases: 3. This CDR3 is CASSQDQLAGYNEQFF. The CDR3 DNA reads as TGCGCCAGCAGCCAAGATCAACTAGCGGGGTACAATGAGCAGTTCTTC.

The chain employs TRBV7-8 and TRBJ1-6; TRBD1 might be the D (6 bases). The germline CDR1 and CDR2 sequences are SGHVS and FQNEAQ. The CDR3 has 14 residues. Between the trimmed V and J ends, which lost 4 bases and 7 bases, there was a span of 11 bases. This CDR3 is CASSYRVLNSPLHF. The CDR3 coding sequence is TGTGCCAGCAGCTACAGGGTCCTAAATTCACCCCTCCACTTT.

The rearrangement uses TRBV10-3 and TRBJ2-3; 7 nucleotides agree with TRBD2. This CDR3 spans 13 amino acids. The V gene end was trimmed by 6 bases and the J gene end by 6 bases; junction bases not matched to a gene: 6. CDR1 ENHRY and CDR2 SYGVKD come from the germline V gene. The CDR3 bases are TGTGCCATCAGGCGGGAGCTGAAGGATACGCAGTATTTT. This sequence encodes CAIRRELKDTQYF.

In its sample, this clone was seen a few times. This chain joins TRBV10-3 and TRBJ2-7; 15 bases map to TRBD2. The CDR3 consists of 14 residues. Trimming at V came to 10 bases and at J to 5 bases, leaving 6 bases not matched to a gene. Per the germline V gene, CDR1 is ENHRY and CDR2 is SYGVKD. The DNA for the CDR3 is TGTGCCAGCCTCGGGACTAGCGGGGGGAACGAGCAGTACTTC. This translates into CASLGTSGGNEQYF.

This clone was recorded once. This sequence joins TRBV7-3 and TRBJ2-5; tentatively, D is TRBD2 (6 bases). CDR1 is SGHTA and CDR2 is FQGTGA in the germline V gene. There are 14 residues in the CDR3. Trimming took off 2 bases at V and 11 bases at J, with 18 bases between the two ends. DNA for the CDR3: TGTGCCAGCAGCTTATCAGGCGGCGGAGGGGAGCAGTACTTC. Translating gives CASSLSGGGGEQYF.

The V and J genes are TRBV28 and TRBJ2-7; the D gene is possibly TRBD2 (6 bases). V lost 1 base and J 5 bases, leaving 9 bases between the germline ends. The CDR3 runs to 13 residues. Germline-derived CDR1 and CDR2 are MDHEN and SYDVKM. CDR3 in DNA: TGTGCCAGCAGTTTATCGTGGGAGGACGAGCAGTACTTC. Its translation is CASSLSWEDEQYF.

The V call is TRBV6-1, the J call TRBJ2-3, with D possibly TRBD2 on 6 matching bases. In germline, CDR1 is MNHNS, CDR2 SASEGT. V gave up 11 bases and J gave up 2 bases, with 14 bases separating them. The length of the CDR3 is 13 residues. The CDR3 DNA reads as TGTGCCGGGGGGAGTACCTACACAGATACGCAGTATTTT. Its protein is CAGGSTYTDTQYF.

This clone occurred a few times. The chain joins TRBV28 to TRBJ2-1; D is uncertain. Per the germline V gene, CDR1 is MDHEN and CDR2 is SYDVKM. The CDR3 runs 12 residues. The germline V and J ends were trimmed by 2 bases and 6 bases, with 5 bases remaining between them. CDR3 bases: TGTGCCAGCAGTTTAGGTAGCAATGAGCAGTTCTTC. Residues: CASSLGSNEQFF.

The rearrangement links TRBV6-1 to TRBJ1-5; perhaps TRBD1 as D (5 bases). Deletions cut 5 bases from V and 5 bases from J, with 13 bases between. The CDR3 loop spans 14 amino acids. Germline-derived CDR1 and CDR2 are MNHNS and SASEGT. The CDR3 protein is CASSQRTLDQPQHF. The CDR3 coding sequence is TGTGCCAGCAGTCAAAGGACACTTGATCAGCCCCAGCATTTT.

Written as DNA, the CDR3 is TGTGCCAGCTCAGTCGCCTACGAGCAGTACTTC. Amino acid sequence: CASSVAYEQYF. This rearrangement joins TRBV18 to TRBJ2-7; no clear D. The CDR3 sequence is 11 residues long. CDR1 is KGHSH, CDR2 LQKENI, per germline. The V end was cut by 5 bases, the J end by 2 bases, with 4 bases between.

The chain uses TRBV27 and TRBJ1-5, with D unclear. With 3 bases removed from V and 2 bases from J, the gap between germline ends came to 11 bases. This CDR3 is 15 amino acids long. Germline V gives CDR1 MNHEY, CDR2 SMNVEV (reference sequence). The CDR3, as DNA: TGTGCCAGCAGTTTTTCGGGTATGGGCAATCAGCCCCAGCATTTT. Its translation: CASSFSGMGNQPQHF.

V gene TRBV2 combines with J gene TRBJ2-5; D unresolved. The length of the CDR3 is 12 residues. V lost 8 bases and J lost 0, with 7 bases in between. The V gene's germline CDR1 is SNHLY and CDR2 FYNNEI. CDR3 protein: CASARYQETQYF. The CDR3 coding sequence is TGTGCCAGCGCGAGATACCAAGAGACCCAGTACTTC.

This clone occurred once. The gene calls are TRBV10-2 and TRBJ2-7; 7 nucleotides align to TRBD1. The CDR3 loop spans 13 amino acids. Germline CDR1 reads WSHSY; CDR2 reads SAAADI. V was pared by 3 bases and J by 4 bases, with 3 bases of the junction left unmatched. The CDR3 protein is CASSDQGEYEQYF. For the CDR3, the DNA is TGCGCCAGCAGTGACCAGGGGGAATACGAGCAGTACTTC.

The rearrangement joins TRBV10-3 to TRBJ1-2; D perhaps matches TRBD1 (6 bases). Trimming stripped 3 bases from V and 2 bases from J, with 10 bases between. This CDR3 has 14 residues. The V gene's germline CDR1 is ENHRY and CDR2 SYGVKD. The CDR3 nucleotides read TGTGCCATCAGTGAATCAGGGGCGAACTATGGCTACACCTTC. Amino acids: CAISESGANYGYTF.

This chain connects TRBV5-1 to TRBJ2-3; TRBD1 matches at 7 bases. V lost 4 bases and J lost 2; bases outside the gene matches: 7. The CDR3 spans 15 residues. Germline CDR1 SGHRS, CDR2 YFSETQ. DNA for the CDR3: TGCGCCAGCAGCCAGGCGACAGGGTCCACAGATACGCAGTATTTT. It encodes CASSQATGSTDTQYF.

This clone was observed a single time. The chain uses TRBV5-1 and TRBJ2-5; possibly TRBD2 for D (5 bases). Trimming cost V 3 bases and J 3 bases, with 12 bases left between them. Germline V gene data show CDR1 as SGHRS and CDR2 as YFSETQ. The CDR3 spans 14 residues. CDR3 amino acids: CASSYLGLEETQYF. The CDR3 region has the DNA TGCGCCAGCAGCTACCTAGGACTTGAAGAGACCCAGTACTTC. The whole variable domain, filled in from reference TRBV5-1 and TRBJ2-5, reads KAGVTQTPRYLIKTRGQQVTLSCSPISGHRSVSWYQQTPGQGLQFLFEYFSETQRNKGNFPGRFSGRQFSNSRSEMNVSTLELGDSALYLCASSYLGLEETQYFGPGTRLLVL.

The rearrangement joins TRBV2 to TRBJ2-7, with 10 bases lining up with TRBD2. Losses at the gene ends were 4 bases for V and 1 base for J; bases not matched to a gene: 4. There are 15 residues in the CDR3. Germline CDR1 and CDR2: SNHLY and FYNNEI. CDR3 amino acids: CASSGGLAESYEQYF. CDR3 sequence (DNA): TGTGCCAGCAGTGGAGGACTAGCGGAATCCTACGAGCAGTACTTC.